Presented here are 27 T cell receptor beta chains from one specimen sequenced in a study of blood T cell repertoires in COVID-19. Assay: immunoSEQ multiplex PCR; the TCRdb copy retains only in-frame clones and omits some. Among 120,000 or so clones listed, about 75% were seen once. Sequenced sample: peripheral blood. The receptor source for this set is an elderly woman with active or convalescent COVID-19.

The J gene is TRBJ2-3, the V gene TRBV11-2; 7 positions agree with TRBD1. Germline V gene data show CDR1 as SGHAT and CDR2 as FQNNGV. The CDR3 is 16 residues long. The J segment lost 0 bases and the V segment lost 2 bases, leaving 5 bases of the junction unmatched. The CDR3 region is CASSLRAGGSTDTQYF. The CDR3 DNA reads as TGTGCCAGCAGCTTACGCGCAGGGGGTAGCACAGATACGCAGTATTTT.

The V and J genes are TRBV6-5 and TRBJ2-1, with TRBD2 matching over 7 bases. Germline CDR1 MNHEY, CDR2 SVGAGI. The CDR3 has 13 residues. The junction had 10 bases not matched to a gene; V was cut back by 10 bases and J by 7 bases. The CDR3 DNA reads TGTGCCACCTCGGGCGGGAGAGGTAATGAGCAGTTCTTC. The encoded protein is CATSGGRGNEQFF.

The rearrangement joins TRBV28 to TRBJ2-6; no clear D gene. This CDR3 contains 14 residues. Trimming took 5 bases from V and 0 from J, leaving 5 bases between them. Germline CDR1 MDHEN, CDR2 SYDVKM. The CDR3 sequence: CASSPSSGANVLTF. The CDR3 DNA reads TGTGCCAGCAGTCCGAGCTCTGGGGCCAACGTCCTGACTTTC.

The gene calls are TRBV5-1 and TRBJ1-2; 9 bases match TRBD1. The CDR3 is 16 amino acids. Per germline, CDR1 SGHRS and CDR2 YFSETQ. The trim removed 4 bases at V and 0 bases at J, leaving 7 bases unmatched. CDR3 DNA: TGCGCCAGCAGCGATAAGACAGGGGGGGCTAACTATGGCTACACCTTC. This codes for CASSDKTGGANYGYTF.

This chain joins TRBV25-1 and TRBJ1-2; D is uncertain. Trimming cost V 1 base and J 3 bases, with 3 bases left between them. The CDR3 loop spans 12 amino acids. Germline assignment: CDR1 MGHDK and CDR2 SYGVNS. Here the CDR3 DNA reads TGTGCCAGCAGTGAATCCGACTATGGCTACACCTTC. Its translation: CASSESDYGYTF.

The chain joins TRBV11-3 to TRBJ2-1; the D gene is possibly TRBD2 (5 bases). From germline, CDR1 is SGHNT and CDR2 YENEEA. The CDR3 is made up of 12 amino acids. V lost 2 bases and J lost 8, with 7 bases in between. The CDR3 loop reads CASSLWRDEQFF. CDR3 in DNA: TGTGCCAGCAGCTTATGGCGGGATGAGCAGTTCTTC.

This chain uses TRBV5-1 with TRBJ2-3, with a possible D match to TRBD1 (6 bases). CDR3 size: 14 residues. Germline lookup yields CDR1 SGHRS and CDR2 YFSETQ. V shed 5 bases and J shed 4 bases, with 14 bases lying between them. In DNA form, the CDR3 reads TGCGCCAGCAGTTTTTTAGGGGGTTCAGATACGCAGTATTTT. This sequence encodes CASSFLGGSDTQYF.

The rearrangement joins TRBV2 to TRBJ1-2; D may be TRBD1 (5 bases). Per the germline V gene, CDR1 is SNHLY and CDR2 is FYNNEI. Trimming shortened V by 9 bases and J by 2 bases, and 16 bases separated the two germline ends. This CDR3 has 14 amino acids. CDR3 nucleotides: TGTGCCAGGCAGGGTCCCACAGAGAACTATGGCTACACCTTC. Encoded protein: CARQGPTENYGYTF.

This clone was seen a few times. The chain combines TRBV5-8 with TRBJ2-2; D is undetermined. V was clipped by 7 bases and J by 1 base, with 8 bases between them. This CDR3 comprises 13 residues. Germline CDR1 SGHTS, CDR2 YDEGEE. CDR3 coding DNA: TGTGCCAGCCGGCTAGAGAACACCGGGGAGCTGTTTTTT. Amino acids: CASRLENTGELFF.

The V call is TRBV28, the J call TRBJ1-1; a possible D gene is TRBD1 (5 bases). This CDR3 contains 14 residues. The germline V gene encodes CDR1 MDHEN and CDR2 SYDVKM. Deletions cut 7 bases from V and 4 bases from J, with 16 bases between. The CDR3, as DNA: TGTGCCAGCAACCTCCCCCTCACAGGCACTGAAGCTTTCTTT. This codes for CASNLPLTGTEAFF.

This clone was counted between two and nine times. The V call is TRBV28, the J call TRBJ2-7, with 10 positions matching TRBD2. This CDR3 has 17 residues. Losses at the gene ends were 6 bases for V and 0 bases for J; bases not matched to a gene: 11. CDR1 is MDHEN and CDR2 is SYDVKM in the germline V gene. As DNA, the CDR3 is TGTGCCAGCAGCTACCTCCTAGCGGGAGAGAGCTCCTACGAGCAGTACTTC. It encodes CASSYLLAGESSYEQYF.

The V and J genes are TRBV28 and TRBJ2-7; D not certain. CDR1 and CDR2 (germline): MDHEN, SYDVKM. V was pared by 7 bases and J by 5 bases, with 12 bases between. The CDR3 sequence is 12 residues long. The CDR3 sequence is CASTTLPHEQYF. CDR3 bases: TGTGCCAGCACCACTTTACCTCACGAGCAGTACTTC.

The chain employs TRBV3-1 (or the pseudogene TRBV3-2) and TRBJ1-1; D unresolved. This CDR3 has 14 amino acids. Germline CDR1 and CDR2: LGHDT and YNNKEL (reference sequence). The V end was cut by 5 bases, the J end by 0 bases, with 10 bases between. DNA of the CDR3: TGTGCCAGCAGCGACTTTCCGATGAACACTGAAGCTTTCTTT. This sequence encodes CASSDFPMNTEAFF.

The chain carries TRBV5-1 and TRBJ2-1; TRBD1 matches 8 bases. The CDR3 is 15 amino acids. Germline CDR1 reads SGHRS; CDR2 reads YFSETQ. The V gene end was trimmed by 4 bases and the J gene end by 8 bases; junction bases not matched to a gene: 11. CDR3: CASSQIRTGNYEQFF. In nucleotides, the CDR3 is TGCGCCAGCAGCCAGATACGGACAGGGAACTATGAGCAGTTCTTC.

This chain joins TRBV28 and TRBJ1-2; unclear D gene. The CDR3 is 13 amino acids. V was shortened by 3 bases and J by 8 bases, with 13 bases between the two germline ends. Germline CDR1 reads MDHEN; CDR2 reads SYDVKM. CDR3 nucleotide sequence: TGTGCCAGCAGTTTGGTTCGGGAGGTGGGCTACACCTTC. Amino acids: CASSLVREVGYTF.

The V and J genes are TRBV5-1 and TRBJ1-1; a possible D gene is TRBD1 (5 bases). The CDR3 consists of 14 residues. The V and J ends lost 0 bases and 5 bases respectively, with 11 bases between them. Looked up from germline, CDR1 is SGHRS and CDR2 is YFSETQ. CDR3 sequence (DNA): TGCGCCAGCAGCTTGGTGGGGGGAGAAACTGAAGCTTTCTTT. Amino acid sequence: CASSLVGGETEAFF.

This chain joins TRBV30 and TRBJ2-7, with unresolved D. The ends were cut back, 4 bases at V and 1 base at J, with 11 bases in the middle. CDR1 GTSNPN and CDR2 SVGIG come from the germline V gene (reference sequence). CDR3 length: 13 amino acids. In nucleotides, the CDR3 is TGTGCCTGGAATTATCCAGGTTCCTACGAGCAGTACTTC. It codes for CAWNYPGSYEQYF.

This clone was observed a few times. CDR3 region: CASSRRDRVAGYTF. The CDR3 nucleotides are TGTGCCAGCAGTCGACGCGACAGGGTCGCTGGCTACACCTTC. The chain couples TRBV6-5 to TRBJ1-2; TRBD1 matches at 7 bases. Germline V gives CDR1 MNHEY, CDR2 SVGAGI. The CDR3 contains 14 residues. J gave up 7 bases and V 5 bases, and 10 bases lay outside the gene matches.

V usage is TRBV5-1 and J usage is TRBJ2-1; 12 nucleotides agree with TRBD1. V lost 4 bases and J lost 6; bases outside the gene matches: 8. The CDR3 covers 16 residues. The germline CDR1 and CDR2 sequences are SGHRS and YFSETQ. The CDR3 nucleotides are TGCGCCAGCAGCGGAATGGGGACAGGGGGCTTCAATGAGCAGTTCTTC. It is translated as CASSGMGTGGFNEQFF.

The J gene is TRBJ2-3, the V gene TRBV19; 12 bases map to TRBD2. This CDR3 comprises 17 residues. V dropped 3 bases and J dropped 2; count of bases not matched to a gene: 6. Germline assignment: CDR1 LNHDA and CDR2 SQIVND (reference sequence). The chain's CDR3 is CASSMRTSGTYTDTQYF. The DNA of the CDR3 is TGTGCCAGTAGTATGCGGACTAGCGGGACCTACACAGATACGCAGTATTTT.

In this sample, this clone turned up a few times. The J gene is TRBJ2-7, the V gene TRBV18, with TRBD2 matching over 15 bases. With V trimmed by 4 bases and J by 6 bases, 7 bases remained unmatched. In germline, CDR1 is KGHSH, CDR2 LQKENI. The CDR3 is 16 residues long. CDR3 residues: CASSLRGLAGGGEQYF. The CDR3 DNA reads TGTGCCAGCTCACTTCGGGGACTAGCGGGAGGAGGCGAGCAGTACTTC.

The chain links TRBV6-5 to TRBJ1-1, with 9 bases that match TRBD1. J gave up 6 bases and V 4 bases, and 9 bases lay outside the gene matches. The germline CDR1 and CDR2 sequences are MNHEY and SVGAGI. CDR3 size: 15 residues. As DNA, the CDR3 is TGTGCCAGCAGTTTCCATACAGGGGGCATTTCTGAAGCTTTCTTT. Its protein product is CASSFHTGGISEAFF.

This clone appeared a few times. The chain joins TRBV9 to TRBJ2-1; TRBD2 matches at 9 bases. J was trimmed by 4 bases and V by 4 bases; bases with no gene match: 18. Germline lookup yields CDR1 SGDLS and CDR2 YYNGEE. There are 19 residues in the CDR3. This CDR3 is CASSLKASLAGAEYNEQFF. CDR3 DNA sequence: TGTGCCAGCAGCCTAAAAGCGTCCTTAGCGGGAGCTGAGTACAATGAGCAGTTCTTC.

The genes are TRBV5-4 and TRBJ2-7; 10 bases line up with TRBD2. The length of the CDR3 is 14 residues. With 5 bases clipped from V and 6 bases from J, the junction kept 8 bases outside the gene matches. Germline CDR1 reads SGHNT; CDR2 reads YYREEE (reference sequence). As DNA, the CDR3 is TGTGCCAGCAGAACCGGGACTAGCGACGCCGAGCAGTACTTC. It codes for CASRTGTSDAEQYF. Full variable domain (outside the CDR3, taken from reference TRBV5-4 and TRBJ2-7): ETGVTQSPTHLIKTRGQQVTLRCSSQSGHNTVSWYQQALGQGPQFIFQYYREEENGRGNFPPRFSGLQFPNYSSELNVNALELDDSALYLCASRTGTSDAEQYFGPGTRLTVT.

This clone was observed a handful of times. The chain links TRBV19 to TRBJ1-3; TRBD1 is a possible D gene (5 bases). Germline V gene sequence: CDR1 LNHDA, CDR2 SQIVND (reference sequence). The CDR3 runs 15 residues. V shed 3 bases and J shed 0 bases, with 9 bases lying between them. CDR3 DNA sequence: TGTGCCAGTAGTATTGTCGGGGGCTCTGGAAACACCATATATTTT. Its translation: CASSIVGGSGNTIYF.

The gene calls are TRBV29-1 and TRBJ1-1; 10 positions match TRBD1. CDR3 length: 15 amino acids. Looked up from germline, CDR1 is SQVTM and CDR2 is ANQGSEA. V was clipped by 6 bases and J by 5 bases; unmatched bases: 12. For the CDR3, the DNA is TGCAGCGTGGTGGACAGGGGGAATTTGGGAACTGAAGCTTTCTTT. Residues: CSVVDRGNLGTEAFF. The full variable domain, with the rest looked up from reference TRBV29-1 and TRBJ1-1, is SAVISQKPSRDICQRGTSLTIQCQVDSQVTMMFWYRQQPGQSLTLIATANQGSEATYESGFVIDKFPISRPNLTFSTLTVSNMSPEDSSIYLCSVVDRGNLGTEAFFGQGTRLTVV.

The chain combines TRBV7-6 with TRBJ1-1; a weak D match, TRBD1 (5 bases). V lost 1 base, J lost 2 bases, and 11 bases lay in between. In germline, CDR1 is SGHVS, CDR2 FNYEAQ. The CDR3 is 15 residues long. The CDR3 DNA follows: TGTGCCAGCAGCTTAGGGGAAGGGGCAAACACTGAAGCTTTCTTT. Amino acids: CASSLGEGANTEAFF.